Described below is a single T cell receptor beta chain sequence and its context. The antigen is unknown. The CDR3 has 13 amino acids. CDR1 and CDR2 from the germline V gene are SGHTA and FQGNSA. V was shortened by 5 bases and J by 7 bases, with 14 bases between the two germline ends. The entry originates in a study of Graves' ophthalmopathy and Graves' hyperthyroidism. About the study: Peripheral blood was gathered at first diagnosis, ahead of any treatment whatsoever. Whole-study findings and limits: The model flagged ophthalmopathy progression at about 68% sensitivity and around 72% specificity.

The authors amplified TCR beta CDR3 regions from RNA transcripts. Investigators did first-round RT-PCR with HTBI primers, then second-round multiplex PCR. TCRdb re-derived calls from the multiplex PCR reads in MiXCR, one entry per CDR3 protein. The data hold about 480,000 distinct CDR3 sequences, with approximately 14% observed a single time. The TCR originated in a woman aged 25 to 39 with Graves' ophthalmopathy. Input material: blood. J is TRBJ2-5 and V is TRBV7-2; D gene ambiguous. In nucleotides, the CDR3 is TGTGCCAGCAGCACTGGACCAGATATGACCCAGTACTTC. This translates into CASSTGPDMTQYF. Using reference TRBV7-2 and TRBJ2-5 for the parts outside the CDR3, the full variable domain is GAGVSQSPSNKVTEKGKDVELRCDPISGHTALYWYRQSLGQGLEFLIYFQGNSAPDKSGLPSDRFSAERTGGSVSTLTIQRTQQEDSAVYLCASSTGPDMTQYFGPGTRLLVL.